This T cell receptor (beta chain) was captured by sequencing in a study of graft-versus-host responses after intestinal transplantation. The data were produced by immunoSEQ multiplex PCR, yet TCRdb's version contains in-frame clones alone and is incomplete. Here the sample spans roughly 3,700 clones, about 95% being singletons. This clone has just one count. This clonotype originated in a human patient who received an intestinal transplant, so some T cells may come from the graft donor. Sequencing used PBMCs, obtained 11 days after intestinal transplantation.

The CDR3 reads CASSQQSGTSGYNEQFF. The CDR3 DNA reads as TGCGCCAGCAGCCAACAATCCGGGACTAGCGGATACAATGAGCAGTTCTTC. V is TRBV4-1 and J is TRBJ2-1; 11 nucleotides line up with TRBD2. From germline, CDR1 is MGHRA and CDR2 YSYEKL. The CDR3 length is 17 residues. With V trimmed by 2 bases and J by 4 bases, 7 bases remained unmatched.